These 26 T cell receptor beta chains came from one sample sequenced in a study of blood T cell repertoires in COVID-19. The repertoire was sequenced with immunoSEQ multiplex PCR; TCRdb's copy has only in-frame clones and lacks some. Among some 6,300 clones, around 90% were seen once, and the ten largest hold more than 6.5%. The specimen was peripheral blood. Receptors originate from a human donor in a cohort sampled during active COVID-19.

The V call is TRBV27, the J call TRBJ1-5; D gene unclear. V lost 2 bases and J lost 7, with 12 bases in between. Germline CDR1 is MNHEY and CDR2 is SMNVEV (reference sequence). The CDR3 is 14 amino acids. The CDR3, as DNA: TGTGCCAGCAGTTTAACAGCTTATGGCCAGCCCCAGCATTTT. Protein: CASSLTAYGQPQHF.

The genes are TRBV10-3 and TRBJ1-1; D not resolved. Germline V gives CDR1 ENHRY, CDR2 SYGVKD. The length of the CDR3 is 13 residues. With 9 bases removed from V and 4 bases from J, the gap between germline ends came to 15 bases. The CDR3 sequence: CAIGVREGTEAFF. The CDR3, as DNA: TGTGCCATAGGAGTCCGGGAGGGCACTGAAGCTTTCTTT.

The chain links TRBV19 to TRBJ1-2; D unresolved. The CDR3 length is 13 residues. Deletions cut 5 bases from V and 6 bases from J, with 13 bases between. The germline V gene has CDR1 LNHDA and CDR2 SQIVND (reference sequence). The CDR3 DNA is TGTGCCAGTAGTCCACGGACGGGAGATGGCTACACCTTC. This gives the protein CASSPRTGDGYTF.

This clone has a single count. The gene calls are TRBV27 and TRBJ1-2; no clear D gene. The germline V gene has CDR1 MNHEY and CDR2 SMNVEV (reference sequence). The CDR3 totals 11 residues. The V end lost 6 bases, the J end lost 3 bases, and 5 bases lay between the germline ends. This CDR3 reads CASREDYGYTF. The CDR3 DNA reads TGTGCCAGCAGGGAGGACTATGGCTACACCTTC.

V usage is TRBV7-2 and J usage is TRBJ1-6; D is undetermined. V was clipped by 1 base and J by 3 bases, with 10 bases between them. Per germline, CDR1 SGHTA and CDR2 FQGNSA. The CDR3 runs to 16 residues. CDR3 bases: TGTGCCAGCAGCTTAGTAGGAGGGAGCTATAATTCACCCCTCCACTTT. It yields the protein CASSLVGGSYNSPLHF.

The chain combines TRBV7-9 with TRBJ2-7; D might be TRBD1 (5 bases). The CDR3 is made up of 14 amino acids. CDR1 is SEHNR, CDR2 FQNEAQ, per germline (reference sequence). With 5 bases removed from V and 2 bases from J, the gap between germline ends came to 13 bases. CDR3 DNA sequence: TGTGCCAGCAGCCGCGACAGCACAACCTACGAGCAGTACTTC. It translates to CASSRDSTTYEQYF.

The chain couples TRBV27 to TRBJ1-2, with TRBD1 matching 9 bases. The CDR3 has 14 amino acids. The junction had 4 bases not matched to a gene; V was cut back by 5 bases and J by 3 bases. From germline, CDR1 is MNHEY and CDR2 SMNVEV (reference sequence). CDR3 sequence reads: CASSRTGVYYGYTF. The CDR3 DNA sequence: TGTGCCAGCAGTCGGACAGGGGTTTACTATGGCTACACCTTC.

The CDR3 protein is CASSRNRDSLYEQYF. The CDR3 DNA reads as TGTGCCAGCAGCCGCAACCGGGACAGTCTGTACGAGCAGTACTTC. V and J are TRBV27 and TRBJ2-7, with 7 bases identical to TRBD1. The CDR3 has 15 amino acids. Germline CDR1 reads MNHEY; CDR2 reads SMNVEV (reference sequence). J was trimmed by 4 bases and V by 6 bases; bases with no gene match: 12.

The rearrangement joins TRBV19 to TRBJ1-5; unclear D gene. With 5 bases removed from V and 9 bases from J, the gap between germline ends came to 11 bases. Germline CDR1 and CDR2: LNHDA and SQIVND (reference sequence). This CDR3 is 12 amino acids long. CDR3 DNA: TGTGCCAGTAGTCCCCCGGGTTCGCCCCAGCATTTT. Encoded protein: CASSPPGSPQHF.

The V gene is TRBV19, the J gene TRBJ1-1; a weak D match, TRBD1 (5 bases). The CDR3 totals 14 residues. The V gene's germline CDR1 is LNHDA and CDR2 SQIVND (reference sequence). Between the trimmed V and J ends, which lost 3 bases and 0 bases, there was a span of 8 bases. This chain's CDR3 is CASSMGHMNTEAFF. The CDR3 DNA sequence: TGTGCCAGTAGTATGGGGCATATGAACACTGAAGCTTTCTTT. The full variable domain, with the rest looked up from reference TRBV19 and TRBJ1-1, is DGGITQSPKYLFRKEGQNVTLSCEQNLNHDAMYWYRQDPGQGLRLIYYSQIVNDFQKGDIAEGYSVSREKKESFPLTVTSAQKNPTAFYLCASSMGHMNTEAFFGQGTRLTVV.

This clone has just a few counts. The chain joins TRBV7-2 to TRBJ2-1; 8 bases fit TRBD2. The CDR3 runs to 13 residues. Germline CDR1 SGHTA, CDR2 FQGNSA. The V gene end was trimmed by 2 bases and the J gene end by 10 bases; junction bases not matched to a gene: 4. CDR3 residues: CASSLNPSGEQFF. The CDR3 DNA reads TGTGCCAGCAGCTTAAATCCTAGCGGGGAGCAGTTCTTC.

V usage is TRBV7-9 and J usage is TRBJ1-6, with 8 bases that match TRBD1. The CDR3 totals 18 residues. Germline V lookup: CDR1 SEHNR, CDR2 FQNEAQ (reference sequence). The trim removed 3 bases at V and 6 bases at J, leaving 13 bases unmatched. In nucleotides, the CDR3 is TGTGCCAGCAGCTTTCCAATAGGACAGGGAGGGGCTAATTCACCCCTCCACTTT. It encodes CASSFPIGQGGANSPLHF.

The chain's CDR3 is CASSQRRGDTQYF. For the CDR3, the DNA is TGTGCCAGCAGCCAACGGCGGGGGGATACGCAGTATTTT. J is TRBJ2-3 and V is TRBV3-1 (or the pseudogene TRBV3-2); 7 bases are shared with TRBD2. Losses at the gene ends were 2 bases for V and 6 bases for J; bases not matched to a gene: 2. Germline lookup yields CDR1 LGHDT and CDR2 YNNKEL (reference sequence). CDR3 length: 13 residues.

V is TRBV7-2 and J is TRBJ1-2; TRBD1 matches at 7 bases. Germline V CDR1 and CDR2: SGHTA, FQGNSA. Unmatched junction bases numbered 3, after V lost 5 bases and J lost 3 bases. The length of the CDR3 is 13 residues. The CDR3: CASSPTGDYGYTF. The CDR3 bases are TGTGCCAGCAGCCCTACAGGGGACTATGGCTACACCTTC. Using reference TRBV7-2 and TRBJ1-2 for the parts outside the CDR3, the full variable domain is GAGVSQSPSNKVTEKGKDVELRCDPISGHTALYWYRQSLGQGLEFLIYFQGNSAPDKSGLPSDRFSAERTGGSVSTLTIQRTQQEDSAVYLCASSPTGDYGYTFGSGTRLTVV.

The CDR3, as DNA: TGTGCCAGCAGCCCGGGACTTCGCACAGATACGCAGTATTTT. Translating it yields CASSPGLRTDTQYF. This rearrangement joins TRBV7-8 to TRBJ2-3, with D possibly matching TRBD2 (6 bases). The CDR3 totals 14 residues. V was clipped by 5 bases and J by 1 base, with 10 bases between them. Germline loops: CDR1 SGHVS, CDR2 FQNEAQ.

This clone was counted only a few times. The chain uses TRBV5-1 and TRBJ1-3; D might be TRBD1 (5 bases). V shed 3 bases and J shed 4 bases, with 14 bases lying between them. There are 15 residues in the CDR3. Germline assignment: CDR1 SGHRS and CDR2 YFSETQ. In nucleotides, the CDR3 is TGCGCCAGCAGCTCCTCGGGGGTTTCCGGAAACACCATATATTTT. Translated: CASSSSGVSGNTIYF. Supplemented by reference TRBV5-1 and TRBJ1-3, the full variable domain reads KAGVTQTPRYLIKTRGQQVTLSCSPISGHRSVSWYQQTPGQGLQFLFEYFSETQRNKGNFPGRFSGRQFSNSRSEMNVSTLELGDSALYLCASSSSGVSGNTIYFGEGSWLTVV.

The chain uses TRBV6-4 and TRBJ1-6, with TRBD1 as a possible D gene (5 bases). Germline CDR1 and CDR2: MRHNA and SNTAGT. This CDR3 contains 13 residues. Trimming removed 6 bases from V and 7 bases from J, with 10 bases in between. The CDR3 nucleotides read TGTGCCAGCAGCCGGGAGGGGAATTCACCCCTCCACTTT. Amino acids: CASSREGNSPLHF.

The chain uses TRBV27 and TRBJ2-7, with D perhaps TRBD2 (5 bases). V shed 0 bases and J shed 1 base, with 10 bases lying between them. Per the germline V gene, CDR1 is MNHEY and CDR2 is SMNVEV (reference sequence). CDR3 length equals 15 residues. The CDR3 protein is CASSLSRAGSYEQYF. For the CDR3, the DNA is TGTGCCAGCAGTTTATCGAGGGCAGGTTCCTACGAGCAGTACTTC.

This clone was recorded once. This chain uses TRBV4-1 with TRBJ2-1; D might be TRBD1 (5 bases). Trimming took 1 base from V and 0 from J, leaving 13 bases between them. Germline V gene sequence: CDR1 MGHRA, CDR2 YSYEKL. CDR3 length: 17 residues. CDR3 sequence (DNA): TGCGCCAGCAGCCAAGGTAGGGGAACGAGCTCCTACAATGAGCAGTTCTTC. It encodes CASSQGRGTSSYNEQFF.

As concerns this clone: One end of the junction is discordant with germline, which a read error may explain. The rearrangement joins TRBV7-7 to TRBJ1-2; D perhaps matches TRBD1 (5 bases). Germline CDR1 reads SSHAT; CDR2 reads FNYEAQ (reference sequence). CDR3 length: 17 residues. The CDR3 nucleotides are TGTGCTAGCAGCTTACGGGGGGACCCTCCGGCTAACTATGGCTACACCTTC. As protein: CASSLRGDPPANYGYTF.

In its sample, this clone was seen a few times. The V call is TRBV27, the J call TRBJ1-1, with D unclear. The CDR3 has 15 amino acids. V gave up 0 bases and J gave up 4 bases, with 12 bases separating them. Germline V gene sequence: CDR1 MNHEY, CDR2 SMNVEV (reference sequence). The DNA of the CDR3 is TGTGCCAGCAGTTTATCCGCGGTTTTGGGCACTGAAGCTTTCTTT. Translation gives CASSLSAVLGTEAFF.

CDR3 nucleotides: TGTGCCAGCAGCATCGGACAGACTTCCTACGAGCAGTACTTC. It specifies CASSIGQTSYEQYF. The V call is TRBV28, the J call TRBJ2-7, with a weak D call TRBD1 (6 bases). The CDR3 is 14 amino acids. V dropped 6 bases and J dropped 1 base, with 13 bases sitting between them. Germline values: CDR1 MDHEN, CDR2 SYDVKM.

This clone was detected once. The chain has TRBV11-2 and TRBJ2-7, with 15 positions matching TRBD2. The germline gives CDR1 SGHAT, CDR2 FQNNGV. The CDR3 spans 17 residues. The junction had 7 bases not matched to a gene; V was cut back by 0 bases and J by 7 bases. CDR3 sequence: CASSLDPWTSGREEQYF. The CDR3 DNA reads TGTGCCAGCAGCTTAGATCCTTGGACTAGCGGGAGGGAGGAGCAGTACTTC. Full variable domain (outside the CDR3, taken from reference TRBV11-2 and TRBJ2-7): EAGVAQSPRYKIIEKRQSVAFWCNPISGHATLYWYQQILGQGPKLLIQFQNNGVVDDSQLPKDRFSAERLKGVDSTLKIQPAKLEDSAVYLCASSLDPWTSGREEQYFGPGTRLTVT.

The chain uses TRBV5-1 and TRBJ2-7, with D maybe TRBD1 (5 bases). There are 15 residues in the CDR3. Germline V gene lookup returns CDR1 SGHRS and CDR2 YFSETQ. V was pared by 1 base and J by 1 base, with 12 bases between. CDR3 bases: TGCGCCAGCAGCTTGCAGGGCGGTGGGTCCTACGAGCAGTACTTC. Its protein is CASSLQGGGSYEQYF.

This clone was counted a few times. This chain joins TRBV7-2 and TRBJ2-7; no reliable D call. This CDR3 region has 15 residues. CDR1 is SGHTA and CDR2 is FQGNSA in the germline V gene. Trimming removed 2 bases from V and 3 bases from J, with 14 bases in between. For the CDR3, the DNA is TGTGCCAGCAGCTTAAGTTCAGGAAACCACTACGAGCAGTACTTC. Its translation is CASSLSSGNHYEQYF. Together with reference TRBV7-2 and TRBJ2-7, the CDR3 gives the full variable domain: GAGVSQSPSNKVTEKGKDVELRCDPISGHTALYWYRQSLGQGLEFLIYFQGNSAPDKSGLPSDRFSAERTGGSVSTLTIQRTQQEDSAVYLCASSLSSGNHYEQYFGPGTRLTVT.

The V gene is TRBV28, the J gene TRBJ2-5, with TRBD1 matching 10 bases. CDR1 is MDHEN, CDR2 SYDVKM, per germline. J was trimmed by 2 bases and V by 2 bases; bases with no gene match: 8. The CDR3 loop spans 17 amino acids. CDR3 in amino acids: CASSLVWTGGDQETQYF. The CDR3 nucleotides are TGTGCCAGCAGTTTAGTATGGACAGGGGGGGATCAAGAGACCCAGTACTTC.